Listed below are T cell receptor beta chains from one sample, sequenced in a study of blood T cells in healthy people across ages. TCRdb re-analysed the 5' RACE reads in MiXCR, keeping a single row per CDR3 protein. The data show fewer than 750,000 distinct CDR3 sequences, 40% to 65% seen once. Sequenced: blood. These receptors came from a woman at least 80 years old in good health. CDR3s include the opening cysteine and the closing phenylalanine or tryptophan. The D gene is left open where the match is weak. Not all rows give a size; the values are once, few, many and, for expanded clones, a class.

J	V	D	size	DNA	CDR3
TRBJ2-3	TRBV4-1	-	few	TGCGCCAGCAGCCACCCAGGAGCAGGGGCAGATACGCAGTATTTT	CASSHPGAGADTQYF
TRBJ2-7	TRBV25-1	-	few	TGTGCCAGCAGTACCTCAGGGGGGGATGGTCTCTACGAGCAGTACTTC	CASSTSGGDGLYEQYF
TRBJ2-3	TRBV4-2	TRBD2	once	TGTGCCAGCAGCCAAGAGCGGGGGGGCCCAGATACGCAGTATTTT	CASSQERGGPDTQYF
TRBJ1-4	TRBV5-1	-	-	TGCGCCAGCAGATACAGGAGAGGTGAAAAACTGTTTTTT	CASRYRRGEKLFF
TRBJ2-7	TRBV12-3/TRBV12-4	-	many	TGTGCCAGCAGTTTAGAAGGGGTCCACTACGAGCAGTACTTC	CASSLEGVHYEQYF
TRBJ2-2	TRBV20-1	TRBD1	few	TGCAGTGCTCCAGAGCAAGGACAGGGGACCTCTCCCGGGGAGCTGTTTTTT	CSAPEQGQGTSPGELFF
TRBJ2-1	TRBV7-8	TRBD1	-	TGTGCCAGCAGCTCCCGGGACAGAGGATTCGATGAGCAGTTCTTC	CASSSRDRGFDEQFF
TRBJ2-1	TRBV29-1	-	few	TGCAGCGTCCAGGGCGGCAATGAGCAGTTCTTC	CSVQGGNEQFF
TRBJ2-3	TRBV7-3	TRBD2	many	TGTGCCAGCAGCTCCCGACTAGCGGGGGACGGCACAGATACGCAGTATTTT	CASSSRLAGDGTDTQYF
TRBJ1-2	TRBV5-5	-	-	TGTGCCAGCAGCTTGGATTTCGCTATGACAGAGATTGGCTACACCTTC	CASSLDFAMTEIGYTF
TRBJ2-5	TRBV18	TRBD2	-	TGTGCCAGCTCCCAGAGGACGGGAGGAGACAATGAGCAGTACTTC	CASSQRTGGDNEQYF
TRBJ2-1	TRBV14	TRBD2	-	TGTGCCAGCAGCCAACTCATGGCCGGGACTAGCGCGTTCTTC	CASSQLMAGTSAFF
TRBJ2-1	TRBV28	-	few	TGTGCCAGCACCCTACAGAGGAGGCCCACGGGCAATGAGCAGTTCTTC	CASTLQRRPTGNEQFF
TRBJ2-7	TRBV20-1	-	many	TGCAGTGCTCCTCTGAGTTTCAGGGTAAGCGGCGAGCAGTACTTC	CSAPLSFRVSGEQYF
TRBJ2-3	TRBV6-6	TRBD2	many	TGTGCCAGCAGGCTAGCGGGGGCCTATAGCACAGATACGCAGTATTTT	CASRLAGAYSTDTQYF
TRBJ2-5	TRBV12-3/TRBV12-4	TRBD1	-	TGTGCCAGCAGATCACAGGGGAGTTGGGAGACCCAGTACTTC	CASRSQGSWETQYF
TRBJ2-7	TRBV7-2	TRBD2	-	TGTGCCAGCAGCATTAGCGGGAGCTCCTACGAGCAGTACTTC	CASSISGSSYEQYF
TRBJ1-2	TRBV27	-	-	TGTGCCAGCAGTTTCTTGGGCGGGAATGTGGGCTATGGCTACACCTTC	CASSFLGGNVGYGYTF
TRBJ2-7	TRBV5-1	TRBD1	once	TGCGCCAGCAGCTTTAGCCCCCTAACGGGACAGGGGGCAAGGGAGCAGTACTTC	CASSFSPLTGQGAREQYF
TRBJ1-2	TRBV24-1	-	many	TGTGCCACCAGTGATGCGGGGGATCGGGGAGCTGGCTACACCTTC	CATSDAGDRGAGYTF
TRBJ1-1	TRBV4-1	TRBD1	-	TGCGCCAGCAGCCAAGCTGAGGGGGCGTACACTGAAGCTTTCTTT	CASSQAEGAYTEAFF
TRBJ1-5	TRBV28	-	-	TGTGCCAGCAGTTTAGACGTATCGGGTCAGCCCCAGCATTTT	CASSLDVSGQPQHF
TRBJ2-7	TRBV27	-	-	TGTACCAGCCTCGCTCCGAGGAGTGGGGCCTACGAGCAGTACTTC	CTSLAPRSGAYEQYF
TRBJ2-5	TRBV30	-	-	TGTGCCTGGAGTGTATCTTGGGAGACCCAGTACTTC	CAWSVSWETQYF
TRBJ2-5	TRBV12-5	-	-	TGTGCTAGCTGTCCCCAGCATAAAGAGACCCAGTACTTC	CASCPQHKETQYF
TRBJ2-5	TRBV15	-	-	TGTGCCACCAGCAGAGAATCAACGGCCGCGCAAGAGACCCAGTACTTC	CATSRESTAAQETQYF
TRBJ1-2	TRBV7-9	TRBD1	many	TGTGCCAGCAGCATAACCAGGGGGGCACTAACCTATGGCTACACCTTC	CASSITRGALTYGYTF
TRBJ2-7	TRBV4-1	-	many	TGCGCCAGCAGCCAAGAGGGGATCAGCTACGAGCAGTACTTC	CASSQEGISYEQYF
TRBJ1-5	TRBV30	TRBD1	many	TGTGCCTGGAGCCCCCTGACAGGGAGCAATCAGCCCCAGCATTTT	CAWSPLTGSNQPQHF
TRBJ1-2	TRBV5-1	TRBD1	few	TGCGCCAGCAGTCCACAGGGGGTGGACATCCCTTATGGCTACACCTTC	CASSPQGVDIPYGYTF
TRBJ1-1	TRBV4-3	-	-	TGCGCCAGCAGCCAAGAATTCCGGAACACTGAAGCTTTCTTT	CASSQEFRNTEAFF
TRBJ2-6	TRBV18	-	once	TGTGCCAGCTCACCACAGGGTCCCTCTGGGGCCAACGTCCTGACTTTC	CASSPQGPSGANVLTF
TRBJ2-3	TRBV30	-	-	TGTGCCTGGGGCACGGGCCCCATGAAGCAGTATTTT	CAWGTGPMKQYF
TRBJ2-1	TRBV28	-	-	TGTGCCACCGCTCGAGGGCGATACAATGAGCAGTTCTTC	CATARGRYNEQFF
TRBJ2-3	TRBV20-1	-	-	TGCAGTGCTAGAGTCCCCCCCCTGGATACGCAGTATTTT	CSARVPPLDTQYF
TRBJ1-6	TRBV20-1	TRBD1	few	TGCAGTGCCAGAGGGGATGAGACAGGGTGGAATTCACCCCTCCACTTT	CSARGDETGWNSPLHF
TRBJ2-3	TRBV10-3	-	once	TGTGCCGCCGATAGGGGTCCCACAGATACGCAGTATTTT	CAADRGPTDTQYF
TRBJ2-1	TRBV20-1	-	-	TGCAGTGCTAGTGAGTCGGGACCGTACAATGAGCAGTTCTTC	CSASESGPYNEQFF
TRBJ2-3	TRBV5-1	-	many	TGCGCCAGCAGCTTGGATGGGGGTGGTACAGATACGCAGTATTTT	CASSLDGGGTDTQYF
TRBJ1-3	TRBV28	-	-	TGTGCCAGCAGTTCGCCCGGGACAGGAAACACCATATATTTT	CASSSPGTGNTIYF
TRBJ1-2	TRBV6-1	-	-	TGTGCCAGCAGTGACAGGGGAGACTATGGCTACACCTTC	CASSDRGDYGYTF
TRBJ1-2	TRBV28	-	-	TGTGCCAGCACCCCGGGTCTGCTCTATGGCTACACCTTC	CASTPGLLYGYTF
TRBJ1-2	TRBV7-2	-	many	TGTGCCAGCAGCATCCAGGGTTTCTTAAACTATGGCTACACCTTC	CASSIQGFLNYGYTF
TRBJ2-3	TRBV20-1	TRBD2	few	TGCAGTGCTAGAGACCCCACTAGCGGGGGGTTGAATACGCAGTATTTT	CSARDPTSGGLNTQYF
TRBJ2-1	TRBV11-3	TRBD2	-	TGTGCCAGCAGCTTATACGGACCTAGCGGGGGGATACATGAGCAGTTCTTC	CASSLYGPSGGIHEQFF
TRBJ2-1	TRBV20-1	-	-	TGCAGTGCTGGGCCCCGGGAATTCAATGAGCAGTTCTTC	CSAGPREFNEQFF
TRBJ2-2	TRBV3-1	-	few	TGTGCCAGCAGCCAACCTCAGGGAGTCGCGACCGGGGAGCTGTTTTTT	CASSQPQGVATGELFF
TRBJ2-1	TRBV28	-	few	TGTGCCAGCAGTTTCCTCGTGAACAATGAGCAGTTCTTC	CASSFLVNNEQFF
TRBJ2-1	TRBV25-1	-	-	TGTGCCAGCAGGGACGGTCCCTACAATGAGCAGTTCTTC	CASRDGPYNEQFF
TRBJ2-1	TRBV5-1	-	-	TGCGCCAGCAGCCGTTGGCAGGGGGGCTCCTACAATGAGCAGTTCTTC	CASSRWQGGSYNEQFF
TRBJ2-5	TRBV20-1	-	-	TGCAGTGCAGGCAACTCGTACCAAGAGACCCAGTACTTC	CSAGNSYQETQYF
TRBJ2-5	TRBV30	-	-	TGTGCCTGGAGTACTGGGCGGAAGGAGACCCAGTACTTC	CAWSTGRKETQYF
TRBJ2-1	TRBV7-2	-	many	TGTGCCAGCAGATCTCCACGCGGGAACAATGAGCAGTTCTTC	CASRSPRGNNEQFF